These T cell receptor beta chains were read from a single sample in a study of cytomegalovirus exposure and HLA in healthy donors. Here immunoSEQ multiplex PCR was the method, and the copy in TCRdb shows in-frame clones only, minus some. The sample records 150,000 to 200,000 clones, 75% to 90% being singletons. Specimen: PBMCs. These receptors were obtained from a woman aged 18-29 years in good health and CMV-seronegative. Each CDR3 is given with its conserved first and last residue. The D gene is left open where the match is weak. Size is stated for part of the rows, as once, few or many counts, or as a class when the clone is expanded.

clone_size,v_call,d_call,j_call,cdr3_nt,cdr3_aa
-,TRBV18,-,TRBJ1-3,TGTGCCAGCTCACCTGGAGGGGACACCATATATTTT,CASSPGGDTIYF
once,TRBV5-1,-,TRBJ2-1,TGCGCCAGCAGCTTCTACCTCCTCAAGCCTAGGTCCTACAATGAGCAGTTCTTC,CASSFYLLKPRSYNEQFF
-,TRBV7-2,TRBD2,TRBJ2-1,TGTGCCAGCAGCCGAGGACAGCCGGGACTAGGACATGAGCAGTTCTTC,CASSRGQPGLGHEQFF
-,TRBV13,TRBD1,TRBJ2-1,TGTGCCAGCAGCTCCCAGACAGGGGGCTACTACAATGAGCAGTTCTTC,CASSSQTGGYYNEQFF
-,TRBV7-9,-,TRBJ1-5,TGTGCCAGCAGCTTTCCTGATCAGCCCCAGCATTTT,CASSFPDQPQHF
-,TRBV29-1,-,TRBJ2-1,TGCAGCGTTGAGGGCCAGGGGTGGAATGAGCAGTTCTTC,CSVEGQGWNEQFF
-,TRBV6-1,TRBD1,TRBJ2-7,TGTGCCAGCAGTGCCGGGACAGCCAGCTCCTACGAGCAGTACTTC,CASSAGTASSYEQYF
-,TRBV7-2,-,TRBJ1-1,TGTGCCAGCAGCTTACAGGGAGCTTTCTTT,CASSLQGAFF
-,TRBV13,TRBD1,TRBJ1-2,TGTGCCAGCAGCTCCGGGACAGGAGACTATGGCTACACCTTC,CASSSGTGDYGYTF
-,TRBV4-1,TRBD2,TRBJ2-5,TGCGCCAGCAGCACAGGACCCGGGACTAGCGGAGGAGAGACCCAGTACTTC,CASSTGPGTSGGETQYF
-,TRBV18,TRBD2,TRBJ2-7,TGTGCCAGCTCGACGGCGGGAGGGGCCAGCGAGCAGTACTTC,CASSTAGGASEQYF
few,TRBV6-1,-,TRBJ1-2,TGTGCCAGCCAGGCCAGGGGTACAGGAGGCTACACCTTC,CASQARGTGGYTF
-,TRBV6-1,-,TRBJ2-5,TGTGCCAGCAGTGCGGGAGAGACCCAGTACTTC,CASSAGETQYF
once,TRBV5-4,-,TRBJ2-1,TGTGCCAGCAGCCACGACAGGCTACACCTACTCTTC,CASSHDRLHLLF
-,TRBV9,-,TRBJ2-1,TGTGCCAGCAGCTCAGACGGTAGCGGCGTCAATGAGCAGTTCTTC,CASSSDGSGVNEQFF
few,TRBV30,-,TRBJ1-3,TGTGCCTGGAGTGGGATAGGGGTTAACTCTGGAAACACCATATATTTT,CAWSGIGVNSGNTIYF
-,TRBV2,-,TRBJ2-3,TGTGCCAGCAAGGGACTTAGCACAGATACGCAGTATTTT,CASKGLSTDTQYF
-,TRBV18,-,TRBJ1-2,TGTGCCAGCTCCCCTTCACTTTATGGCTACACCTTC,CASSPSLYGYTF
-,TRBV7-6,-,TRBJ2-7,TGTGCCAGCAGCTTAAGGGCGGGGGAGCAGTACTTC,CASSLRAGEQYF
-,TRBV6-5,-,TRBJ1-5,TGTGCCACGAGTCGGGGGGTTTATAGCAATCAGCCCCAGCATTTT,CATSRGVYSNQPQHF
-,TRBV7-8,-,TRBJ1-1,TGTGCCAGCAGCCCGAGGTTCGGGGGTGAAGCTTTCTTT,CASSPRFGGEAFF
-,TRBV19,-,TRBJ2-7,TGTGCCAGTAGTATAACAGGGACATACGAGCAGTACTTC,CASSITGTYEQYF
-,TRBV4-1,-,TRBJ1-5,TGCGCCAGCAGCCAATACCGGGGAAGCAATCAGCCCCAGCATTTT,CASSQYRGSNQPQHF
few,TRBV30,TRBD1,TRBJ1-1,TGTGCCTGGATCAGGGACAGTTCAGAAGCTTTCTTT,CAWIRDSSEAFF
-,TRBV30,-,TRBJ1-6,TGTGCCTGGAGTTCCGAGGGCGCCCGAAATTCACCCCTCCACTTT,CAWSSEGARNSPLHF
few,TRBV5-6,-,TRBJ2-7,TGTGCCAGCAGCTTGCAGAACGAGCAGTACTTC,CASSLQNEQYF
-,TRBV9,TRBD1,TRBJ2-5,TGTGCCAGCAGCGTAGAAGCTGTGACAGGGGGAGGAGAGACCCAGTACTTC,CASSVEAVTGGGETQYF